This passage covers 24 T cell receptor beta chains from one sample sequenced in a study of blood T cell repertoires in COVID-19. Libraries were prepared by immunoSEQ multiplex PCR; TCRdb keeps only in-frame clonotypes and omits some of them. The table records about 110,000 clones, 80% to 90% of them present only once. What was sequenced was peripheral blood. These receptor sequences come from a woman older than 75 with acute or convalescent COVID-19.

The chain recombines TRBV5-1 with TRBJ1-2, with 7 nucleotides matching TRBD1. This CDR3 has 14 residues. CDR1 and CDR2 from the germline V gene are SGHRS and YFSETQ. J gave up 4 bases and V 2 bases, and 5 bases lay outside the gene matches. In DNA form, the CDR3 reads TGCGCCAGCAGCTTCACGACAGGGACCTATGGCTACACCTTC. It is translated as CASSFTTGTYGYTF. Full variable domain (rest looked up from reference TRBV5-1 and TRBJ1-2): KAGVTQTPRYLIKTRGQQVTLSCSPISGHRSVSWYQQTPGQGLQFLFEYFSETQRNKGNFPGRFSGRQFSNSRSEMNVSTLELGDSALYLCASSFTTGTYGYTFGSGTRLTVV.

The gene calls are TRBV12-5 and TRBJ2-7; the match to TRBD1 covers 7 bases. The CDR3 has 13 residues. V dropped 7 bases and J dropped 2; count of bases not matched to a gene: 5. The germline V gene encodes CDR1 LGHNT and CDR2 FRNRAP. The CDR3 DNA sequence: TGTGCTAGTGCCGGTACAGGGGCCTACGAGCAGTACTTC. This translates into CASAGTGAYEQYF.

The chain combines TRBV7-8 with TRBJ2-5; maybe TRBD2 (6 bases). V lost 1 base and J 4 bases, leaving 13 bases between the germline ends. The CDR3 has 15 amino acids. Germline V gives CDR1 SGHVS, CDR2 FQNEAQ. The CDR3 loop is CASSLDRGFGETQYF. Written as DNA, the CDR3 is TGTGCCAGCAGCTTAGACCGGGGGTTCGGAGAGACCCAGTACTTC.

This clone appeared a single time. The chain joins TRBV6-5 to TRBJ1-6; no clear D gene. The CDR3 is 15 amino acids. CDR1 MNHEY and CDR2 SVGAGI come from the germline V gene. Trimming left V 7 bases short and J 0 bases short, with 10 bases between. CDR3 bases: TGTGCCAGCATGGCGGTTACCTCCTATAATTCACCCCTCCACTTT. It yields the protein CASMAVTSYNSPLHF.

This chain links TRBV5-1 with TRBJ2-1; 11 nucleotides match TRBD2. Germline trimming cut 0 bases from V and 4 bases from J; bases unmatched to any gene: 3. CDR1 SGHRS and CDR2 YFSETQ come from the germline V gene. The CDR3 sequence is 16 residues long. This CDR3 reads CASSLVIAGGYNEQFF. In DNA, the CDR3 is TGCGCCAGCAGCTTGGTAATAGCGGGGGGGTACAATGAGCAGTTCTTC. Drawing the rest from reference TRBV5-1 and TRBJ2-1, the complete variable domain is KAGVTQTPRYLIKTRGQQVTLSCSPISGHRSVSWYQQTPGQGLQFLFEYFSETQRNKGNFPGRFSGRQFSNSRSEMNVSTLELGDSALYLCASSLVIAGGYNEQFFGPGTRLTVL.

The V and J genes are TRBV5-1 and TRBJ2-7, with 7 bases identical to TRBD1. This CDR3 spans 14 amino acids. Unmatched junction bases numbered 5, after V lost 5 bases and J lost 0 bases. Germline values: CDR1 SGHRS, CDR2 YFSETQ. As DNA, the CDR3 is TGCGCCAGCAGGATTGGGACAGCCTCCTACGAGCAGTACTTC. Amino acids: CASRIGTASYEQYF.

This chain joins TRBV11-2 and TRBJ1-2; the match to TRBD1 covers 8 bases. The CDR3 extends over 14 amino acids. Per germline, CDR1 SGHAT and CDR2 FQNNGV. The V and J ends lost 0 bases and 8 bases, in that order; junction bases with no gene match: 5. In DNA, the CDR3 is TGTGCCAGCAGCTTAGACCGCGGACAGGGAGGCTACACCTTC. As protein: CASSLDRGQGGYTF.

The J gene is TRBJ1-5, the V gene TRBV19; 7 bases are a match to TRBD1. With V trimmed by 6 bases and J by 4 bases, 3 bases remained unmatched. The CDR3 totals 13 residues. Germline V gives CDR1 LNHDA, CDR2 SQIVND (reference sequence). DNA for the CDR3: TGTGCCAGTAGGTCCAGGGGGAATCAGCCCCAGCATTTT. It specifies CASRSRGNQPQHF. Based on the CDR3 plus reference TRBV19 and TRBJ1-5, the full variable domain is DGGITQSPKYLFRKEGQNVTLSCEQNLNHDAMYWYRQDPGQGLRLIYYSQIVNDFQKGDIAEGYSVSREKKESFPLTVTSAQKNPTAFYLCASRSRGNQPQHFGDGTRLSIL.

The V call is TRBV7-9, the J call TRBJ1-5; 8 bases match TRBD1. V lost 1 base, J lost 4 bases, and 6 bases stayed unmatched. The CDR3 contains 16 residues. Germline V gene data show CDR1 as SEHNR and CDR2 as FQNEAQ (reference sequence). CDR3: CASSLVTGAFNQPQHF. CDR3 sequence (DNA): TGTGCCAGCAGCTTAGTGACAGGGGCCTTTAATCAGCCCCAGCATTTT.

The genes are TRBV15 and TRBJ2-3, with TRBD1 as a possible D gene (5 bases). The CDR3 spans 15 residues. Germline CDR1 is LNHNV and CDR2 is YYDKDF (reference sequence). The germline V and J ends were trimmed by 0 bases and 4 bases, with 11 bases remaining between them. CDR3 sequence reads: CATSREGRVADTQYF. Here the CDR3 DNA reads TGTGCCACCAGCAGAGAAGGCAGGGTGGCAGATACGCAGTATTTT.

This clone has a handful of counts. CDR3 nucleotide sequence: TGTGCCAGCAGCCTCATGGGGACAAGCACAGATACGCAGTATTTT. Amino acid sequence: CASSLMGTSTDTQYF. The V and J genes are TRBV9 and TRBJ2-3, with a tentative D call TRBD1 (6 bases). Trimming took 4 bases from V and 0 from J, leaving 12 bases between them. CDR1 is SGDLS and CDR2 is YYNGEE in the germline V gene. This CDR3 spans 15 amino acids.

The rearrangement links TRBV6-6 to TRBJ1-1; 11 nucleotides match TRBD1. Germline V gene data show CDR1 as MNHNY and CDR2 as SVGAGI (reference sequence). This CDR3 comprises 14 residues. Germline trimming cut 6 bases from V and 5 bases from J; bases unmatched to any gene: 5. The CDR3 loop is CASSPGQGVTEAFF. CDR3 bases: TGTGCCAGCAGCCCGGGACAGGGGGTTACTGAAGCTTTCTTT.

This chain connects TRBV5-8 to TRBJ2-7; a possible D gene is TRBD1 (6 bases). The V end lost 1 base, the J end lost 5 bases, and 13 bases lay between the germline ends. Germline-derived CDR1 and CDR2 are SGHTS and YDEGEE. This CDR3 comprises 14 residues. CDR3 bases: TGTGCCAGCAGCTTGTTACAGGGATACAACGAGCAGTACTTC. Translation: CASSLLQGYNEQYF.

V gene TRBV5-6 combines with J gene TRBJ2-5; 7 nucleotides agree with TRBD2. Germline values: CDR1 SGHDT, CDR2 YYEEEE. This CDR3 has 16 residues. V lost 4 bases, J lost 5 bases, and 14 bases stayed unmatched. CDR3 loop: CASSPSPVAGVETQYF. Here the CDR3 DNA reads TGTGCCAGCAGCCCTAGCCCCGTGGCGGGGGTTGAGACCCAGTACTTC.

V gene TRBV27 combines with J gene TRBJ1-3; 7 bases agree with TRBD1. Germline lookup yields CDR1 MNHEY and CDR2 SMNVEV (reference sequence). The trim removed 6 bases at V and 0 bases at J, leaving 5 bases unmatched. CDR3 length equals 15 residues. The CDR3 loop reads CASRPTGVSGNTIYF. The CDR3 DNA sequence: TGTGCCAGCAGACCCACAGGGGTCTCTGGAAACACCATATATTTT.

The chain couples TRBV10-3 to TRBJ1-1, with D maybe TRBD1 (5 bases). The V gene lost 5 bases and the J gene lost 0 bases, with 10 bases spanning the gap. Looked up from germline, CDR1 is ENHRY and CDR2 is SYGVKD. The CDR3 is 14 amino acids. The chain's CDR3 is CAISWAGLNTEAFF. CDR3 DNA: TGTGCCATCAGTTGGGCAGGGCTGAACACTGAAGCTTTCTTT.

This chain uses TRBV11-2 with TRBJ2-3, with D unresolved. The germline gives CDR1 SGHAT, CDR2 FQNNGV. This CDR3 has 15 amino acids. Deletions cut 0 bases from V and 1 base from J, with 8 bases between. As DNA, the CDR3 is TGTGCCAGCAGCTTAGATGGCCGGGGCACAGATACGCAGTATTTT. It is translated as CASSLDGRGTDTQYF. Variable domain in full (rest from reference TRBV11-2 and TRBJ2-3): EAGVAQSPRYKIIEKRQSVAFWCNPISGHATLYWYQQILGQGPKLLIQFQNNGVVDDSQLPKDRFSAERLKGVDSTLKIQPAKLEDSAVYLCASSLDGRGTDTQYFGPGTRLTVL.

V usage is TRBV2 and J usage is TRBJ2-3, with D tentatively TRBD2 (7 bases). CDR1 SNHLY and CDR2 FYNNEI come from the germline V gene. This CDR3 is 14 amino acids long. The V and J ends lost 8 bases and 2 bases respectively, with 14 bases between them. The CDR3 region has the DNA TGTGCCAGCGACGGGGGGCTGGACACAGATACGCAGTATTTT. Its translation: CASDGGLDTDTQYF. Full variable domain (outside the CDR3, taken from reference TRBV2 and TRBJ2-3): EPEVTQTPSHQVTQMGQEVILRCVPISNHLYFYWYRQILGQKVEFLVSFYNNEISEKSEIFDDQFSVERPDGSNFTLKIRSTKLEDSAMYFCASDGGLDTDTQYFGPGTRLTVL.

The table lists this clone with a few counts. The chain combines TRBV5-1 with TRBJ2-2; TRBD2 agrees at 12 bases. The V segment lost 4 bases and the J segment 6 bases; nucleotides outside the gene matches: 10. This CDR3 is 17 amino acids long. The germline CDR1 and CDR2 sequences are SGHRS and YFSETQ. CDR3 amino acids: CASSLTLAGGLAGELFF. DNA for the CDR3: TGCGCCAGCAGCCTAACACTAGCGGGGGGCCTCGCCGGGGAGCTGTTTTTT.

This chain joins TRBV4-1 and TRBJ2-5, with 8 bases identical to TRBD2. Germline values: CDR1 MGHRA, CDR2 YSYEKL. V was pared by 0 bases and J by 5 bases, with 11 bases of the junction left unmatched. CDR3 size: 17 residues. CDR3 coding DNA: TGCGCCAGCAGCCAAGAGGCGGCGGGGGGTAGCGGGGAGACCCAGTACTTC. Its translation is CASSQEAAGGSGETQYF.

In this sample, this clone turned up a few times. The CDR3 bases are TGTGCCAGCTCAACGAACAGGGGGCTCTACACCTTC. It translates to CASSTNRGLYTF. V usage is TRBV18 and J usage is TRBJ1-2, with 9 bases lining up with TRBD1. Unmatched junction bases numbered 5, after V lost 5 bases and J lost 10 bases. CDR3 length: 12 amino acids. The germline V gene encodes CDR1 KGHSH and CDR2 LQKENI.

The chain recombines TRBV28 with TRBJ2-7; D is unresolved. The CDR3 consists of 13 residues. V lost 2 bases to trimming and J lost 0 bases, with 5 bases between them. CDR1 is MDHEN and CDR2 is SYDVKM in the germline V gene. CDR3 sequence reads: CASSLTSSYEQYF. The CDR3 DNA follows: TGTGCCAGCAGTTTAACGAGCTCCTACGAGCAGTACTTC.

V usage is TRBV19 and J usage is TRBJ2-7; 9 bases match TRBD1. This CDR3 contains 18 residues. J lost 3 bases, V lost 5 bases, and 17 bases had no gene match. Per the germline V gene, CDR1 is LNHDA and CDR2 is SQIVND (reference sequence). CDR3 DNA sequence: TGTGCCAGTAGTTCAACTCCAGGAGGGACAGGGATAGTCTACGAGCAGTACTTC. Residues: CASSSTPGGTGIVYEQYF.

This chain links TRBV24-1 with TRBJ2-3; TRBD1 matches at 11 bases. This CDR3 has 14 amino acids. V gave up 7 bases and J gave up 5 bases; unmatched junction bases: 4. Germline CDR1 KGHDR, CDR2 SFDVKD. CDR3 residues: CATRGTGGIDTQYF. In DNA form, the CDR3 reads TGTGCCACCAGAGGGACAGGGGGTATAGATACGCAGTATTTT.